Listed here is a single TCR beta chain. The CDR3 consists of 13 residues. V lost 4 bases and J 4 bases, leaving 11 bases between the germline ends. Germline CDR1 SGHRS, CDR2 YFSETQ. Adults between about 18 and 89 years of age took part from more than 20 US areas. Cohorts were assigned according to the clinical history that participants reported. The sample belongs to a study of blood T cell repertoires in COVID-19. Across the whole study: The origin of the acute and convalescent COVID-19 samples was the United States, Italy and Spain.

Original processing notes: The assay estimated nucleated cells by amplifying reference gene primers. TCRdb keeps only in-frame clones here, not all; method: immunoSEQ multiplex PCR. From that table come the V and J calls and clone size; the DNA was used to work out D and trimming. Seen here are about 220,000 clones, 83% observed once, and the top ten hold about 3.8%. The sample comprised PBMCs or T cells enriched from blood (not recorded which). This TCR was sampled from a woman aged 35 to 49 who had been exposed to COVID-19. This rearrangement joins TRBV5-1 to TRBJ1-2; possibly TRBD1 for D (6 bases). This CDR3 is CASSLDSSYGYTF. In nucleotides, the CDR3 is TGCGCCAGCAGCCTGGACAGTTCCTATGGCTACACCTTC. Variable domain in full (rest from reference TRBV5-1 and TRBJ1-2): KAGVTQTPRYLIKTRGQQVTLSCSPISGHRSVSWYQQTPGQGLQFLFEYFSETQRNKGNFPGRFSGRQFSNSRSEMNVSTLELGDSALYLCASSLDSSYGYTFGSGTRLTVV.